This TCR beta chain is from a study of graft-versus-host responses after intestinal transplantation. Background on the study: Following induction with anti-thymocyte globulin, all recipients were given tacrolimus and steroids for two to three years.

The CDR3 runs 13 residues. Study-level findings and limits: The study found high graft-versus-host to host-versus-graft clonal ratios in allografts of patients with graft-donor T cell macrochimerism. GvH clones turned up in recipient marrow; some had shown up first in ileum or blood.

This clone was seen a handful of times. Its antigen is unidentified. A much larger clone lies one base from this, so it may be a read error. Profiled with immunoSEQ multiplex PCR; TCRdb holds only in-frame clones, not every one. The table lists around 30,000 clones, 87% of them singletons, with around 10% in the top ten. Sequenced material: PBMCs, taken about 420 days after intestinal transplantation. The sequence was collected from a human patient who received an intestinal transplant, so some T cells may come from the graft donor. The chain links TRBV1 to TRBJ1-2. TRBV1 is a listed pseudogene. DNA for the CDR3: TGCACCAGCAGCCAAGAGGGGTACTATGGCTACACCTTC. This codes for CTSSQEGYYGYTF.